This T cell receptor (beta chain) was sequenced during a study of shared clonotypes between healthy human individuals. As for the study in general: Serving as donors were a couple of women and three men, whose ages spanned 18 to 49.

Only CD45RO-negative cells positively selected for CCR7 counted as naive CD8 cells, so terminally differentiated effector memory CD45RA+ cells were excluded. There were only Caucasian adults among the donors, and all lived in Nashville, Tennessee. This CDR3 has 14 amino acids. The V end was cut by 0 bases, the J end by 0 bases, with 7 bases between. Germline CDR1 is SGDLS and CDR2 is YYNGEE. A remark on this clone: No antigen is known for it. Other nucleotide sequences in the sample specify the same CDR3.

TCRdb's copy holds only in-frame clones and misses some; the assay was immunoSEQ multiplex PCR. The table lists about 1.9 million clones, approximately 92% of them singletons. General observations from the study: The represented genetic and exposure-history diversity was limited by the small number of donors. Shared across several donors were about 4.6% of the naive CD4 clonotypes.

The TCR sequence derives from a man aged 18-30 years in good health. Some clones in this sample may be carry-over from other donors' samples. Sequencing used naive CD8+ T cells from PBMCs. The J gene is TRBJ2-7, the V gene TRBV9, with unresolved D. The CDR3 here is CASSVGPNSYEQYF. The CDR3 DNA follows: TGTGCCAGCAGCGTAGGGCCCAACTCCTACGAGCAGTACTTC.